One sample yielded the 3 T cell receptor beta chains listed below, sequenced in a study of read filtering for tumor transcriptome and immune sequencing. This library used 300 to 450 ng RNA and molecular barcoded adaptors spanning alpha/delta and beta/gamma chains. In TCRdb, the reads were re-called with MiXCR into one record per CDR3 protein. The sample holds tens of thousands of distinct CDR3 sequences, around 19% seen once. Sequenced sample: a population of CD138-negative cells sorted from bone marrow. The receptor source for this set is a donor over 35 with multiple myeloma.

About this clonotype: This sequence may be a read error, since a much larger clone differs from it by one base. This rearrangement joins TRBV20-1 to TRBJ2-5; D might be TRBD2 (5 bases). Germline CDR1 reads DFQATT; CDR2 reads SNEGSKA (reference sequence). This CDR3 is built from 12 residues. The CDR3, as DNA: TGCAGTACTAGTGAGTACCAAGAGACCCAGTACTTC. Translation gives CSTSEYQETQYF.

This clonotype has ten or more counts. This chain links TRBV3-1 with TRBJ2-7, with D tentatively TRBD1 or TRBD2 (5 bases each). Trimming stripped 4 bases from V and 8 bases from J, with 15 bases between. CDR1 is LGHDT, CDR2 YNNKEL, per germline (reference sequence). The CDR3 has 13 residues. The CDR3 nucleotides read TGTGCCAGCAGCCGGAATTTGGGGGAGAAGCAGTACTTC. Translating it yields CASSRNLGEKQYF.

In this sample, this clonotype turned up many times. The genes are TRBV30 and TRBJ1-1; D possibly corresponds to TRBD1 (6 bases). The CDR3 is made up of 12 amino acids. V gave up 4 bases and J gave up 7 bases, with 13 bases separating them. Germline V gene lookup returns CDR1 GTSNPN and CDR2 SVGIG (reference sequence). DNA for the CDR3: TGTGCCTGGATAGGGGGAGGGCTTGAAGCTTTCTTT. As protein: CAWIGGGLEAFF.